The 18 T cell receptor beta chains given below trace back to one sample, sequenced in a study of cytomegalovirus exposure and HLA in healthy donors. PCR was performed using 60 Vbeta and 13 Jbeta primers. This table comes from immunoSEQ multiplex PCR, and its TCRdb copy is limited to in-frame clones, with some not included. The sample totals some 75,000 clones. Sequenced sample: PBMCs. Receptors were obtained from a boy aged 5-17 years in good health and CMV-seronegative.

On this clone itself: Mismatch with germline at one junction end may stem from a read error. The rearrangement uses TRBV9 and TRBJ2-7; TRBD2 matches 13 bases. Germline lookup yields CDR1 SGDLS and CDR2 YYNGEE. The CDR3 has 14 amino acids. The CDR3 sequence is CASSVGLAGFEEYF. The CDR3 DNA is TGTGCCAGCAGCGTGGGACTAGCGGGGTTCGAGGAGTACTTC.

CDR3 amino acids: CASSAYGTAANYGYTF. The DNA for the CDR3 is TGTGCCAGCAGCGCCTACGGGACAGCCGCTAACTATGGCTACACCTTC. V and J are TRBV9 and TRBJ1-2, with 7 bases fitting TRBD1. V dropped 3 bases and J dropped 0; count of bases not matched to a gene: 8. The CDR3 length is 16 residues. CDR1 is SGDLS and CDR2 is YYNGEE in the germline V gene.

The V call is TRBV19, the J call TRBJ1-2, with D uncertain. This CDR3 is built from 14 residues. With 2 bases removed from V and 4 bases from J, the gap between germline ends came to 11 bases. From germline, CDR1 is LNHDA and CDR2 SQIVND (reference sequence). CDR3 amino acids: CASSISSGTYGYTF. The CDR3 DNA is TGTGCCAGTAGTATATCTAGCGGAACCTATGGCTACACCTTC.

In the case of this clone: Sequence at one end of the junction differs from germline and may be a read error. CDR3: CASNWGRGLDTEDFF. CDR3 coding DNA: TGTGCCAGCAATTGGGGCAGGGGGCTGGACACTGAAGATTTCTTT. The V call is TRBV19, the J call TRBJ1-1, with 8 bases identical to TRBD1. Germline assignment: CDR1 LNHDA and CDR2 SQIVND (reference sequence). CDR3 size: 15 residues.

The chain couples TRBV30 to TRBJ2-5, with 9 bases that match TRBD2. This CDR3 spans 13 amino acids. Per the germline V gene, CDR1 is GTSNPN and CDR2 is SVGIG (reference sequence). After removal of 3 bases from V and 2 bases from J, the junction contained 1 base not matched to a gene. The DNA for the CDR3 is TGTGCCTGGAGGACTAGCGGACAAGAGACCCAGTACTTC. Translation gives CAWRTSGQETQYF.

As concerns this clone: The sample holds other DNA sequences that translate to the same CDR3. The chain is built from TRBV25-1 and TRBJ1-1; D unclear. V was cut by 4 bases and J by 2 bases, with 14 bases left in between. CDR1 MGHDK and CDR2 SYGVNS come from the germline V gene. The CDR3 loop spans 15 amino acids. The CDR3 DNA reads as TGTGCCAGCAGTGTTACAGCTAACCTTAACACTGAAGCTTTCTTT. Translated, it gives CASSVTANLNTEAFF.

The V gene is TRBV7-6, the J gene TRBJ2-2; 11 nucleotides match TRBD2. CDR3 size: 14 residues. Germline V CDR1 and CDR2: SGHVS, FNYEAQ. The V segment lost 6 bases and the J segment 5 bases; nucleotides outside the gene matches: 2. The CDR3 DNA reads TGTGCCAGCAGTCTAGCGGGAGGAACCGGGGAGCTGTTTTTT. Translating it yields CASSLAGGTGELFF. Drawing the rest from reference TRBV7-6 and TRBJ2-2, the complete variable domain is GAGVSQSPRYKVTKRGQDVALRCDPISGHVSLYWYRQALGQGPEFLTYFNYEAQQDKSGLPNDRFSAERPEGSISTLTIQRTEQRDSAMYRCASSLAGGTGELFFGEGSRLTVL.

The chain uses TRBV5-1 and TRBJ1-6; 7 bases are shared with TRBD1. V was clipped by 4 bases and J by 10 bases; unmatched bases: 8. CDR3 length equals 14 residues. The germline CDR1 and CDR2 sequences are SGHRS and YFSETQ. The CDR3 spells CASSLGQGESPLHF. The CDR3 DNA sequence: TGCGCCAGCAGCCTGGGGCAGGGGGAATCACCCCTCCACTTT.

The chain carries TRBV7-9 and TRBJ1-1, with D possibly TRBD1 on 5 matching bases. V lost 5 bases and J 3 bases, leaving 13 bases between the germline ends. This CDR3 is 14 amino acids long. Germline assignment: CDR1 SEHNR and CDR2 FQNEAQ (reference sequence). This CDR3 reads CASSPGGGYTEAFF. The CDR3 DNA is TGTGCCAGCAGCCCCGGGGGAGGGTACACTGAAGCTTTCTTT.

The rearrangement links TRBV27 to TRBJ2-1; 7 bases are a match to TRBD1. Germline values: CDR1 MNHEY, CDR2 SMNVEV (reference sequence). Losses at the gene ends were 3 bases for V and 10 bases for J; bases not matched to a gene: 6. CDR3 length: 13 residues. CDR3: CASSFSGGVEQFF. Written as DNA, the CDR3 is TGTGCCAGCAGTTTCTCAGGGGGTGTCGAGCAGTTCTTC.

The V and J genes are TRBV12-5 and TRBJ1-1; D is undetermined. The CDR3 is 13 amino acids. Germline CDR1 and CDR2: LGHNT and FRNRAP. V lost 5 bases to trimming and J lost 5 bases, with 12 bases between them. In DNA, the CDR3 is TGTGCTAGTGGTCTTCGGGATGGTACTGAAGCTTTCTTT. It specifies CASGLRDGTEAFF.

The chain carries TRBV5-4 and TRBJ2-1, with 8 nucleotides matching TRBD2. Germline CDR1 is SGHNT and CDR2 is YYREEE (reference sequence). There are 14 residues in the CDR3. The V segment lost 1 base and the J segment 4 bases; nucleotides outside the gene matches: 1. The CDR3 DNA sequence: TGTGCCAGCAGCTTGTTAGCGGGATACAATGAGCAGTTCTTC. Protein sequence: CASSLLAGYNEQFF.

V and J are TRBV7-2 and TRBJ2-7; 10 nucleotides agree with TRBD2. V shed 1 base, J shed 0 bases, and the junction held 3 bases outside the gene matches. The CDR3 consists of 16 residues. CDR1 is SGHTA, CDR2 FQGNSA, per germline. The DNA of the CDR3 is TGTGCCAGCAGCTTAGATAGCGGGAGGCCCTCCTACGAGCAGTACTTC. Its translation is CASSLDSGRPSYEQYF.

This chain links TRBV9 with TRBJ2-1, with TRBD2 matching 7 bases. From germline, CDR1 is SGDLS and CDR2 YYNGEE. Trimming removed 0 bases from V and 2 bases from J; junction bases left unmatched: 5. The length of the CDR3 is 16 residues. The DNA for the CDR3 is TGTGCCAGCAGCGTAGGCGCGGGAGAGGCCTACAATGAGCAGTTCTTC. It is translated as CASSVGAGEAYNEQFF.

On this clone itself: One end of the junction is discordant with germline, which a read error may explain. The same CDR3 arises from other DNA sequences in this sample as well. The chain recombines TRBV5-5 with TRBJ2-7, with D perhaps being TRBD1 or TRBD2 (6 bases each). This CDR3 has 15 amino acids. The germline V gene has CDR1 SGHKS and CDR2 YYEKEE (reference sequence). CDR3 coding DNA: TGTGCCAGCAGTTTGGGGGGCAGGGTATCGTTCGAGCAGTACTTC. Protein product: CASSLGGRVSFEQYF.

V is TRBV6-5 and J is TRBJ1-2, with D perhaps TRBD1 (6 bases). There are 14 residues in the CDR3. V shed 6 bases and J shed 1 base, with 12 bases lying between them. Germline V gives CDR1 MNHEY, CDR2 SVGAGI. CDR3 coding DNA: TGTGCCAGCAGCCAGGACAGAAATAACTATGGCTACACCTTC. The encoded protein is CASSQDRNNYGYTF.

V usage is TRBV6-1 and J usage is TRBJ1-2, with 7 nucleotides matching TRBD1. The CDR3 consists of 14 residues. In germline, CDR1 is MNHNS, CDR2 SASEGT. V trimming: 10 bases; J trimming: 2 bases; junction bases outside the gene matches: 10. The CDR3 is CATMRDRANYGYTF. CDR3 sequence (DNA): TGTGCCACCATGAGAGACAGGGCGAACTATGGCTACACCTTC.

The chain recombines TRBV6-5 with TRBJ2-1; 8 nucleotides align to TRBD2. Trimming at V came to 3 bases and at J to 5 bases, leaving 6 bases not matched to a gene. This CDR3 comprises 15 residues. Germline lookup yields CDR1 MNHEY and CDR2 SVGAGI. DNA of the CDR3: TGTGCCAGCAGTTATAAGACGGGGGGGGACAATGAGCAGTTCTTC. Encoded protein: CASSYKTGGDNEQFF.